The clone carrying this TCR beta chain was observed a handful of times. Its antigen is currently unknown. The CDR3 sequence is 14 residues long. Germline V gene data show CDR1 as SGHRS and CDR2 as YFSETQ. V was pared by 1 base and J by 6 bases, with 4 bases of the junction left unmatched. This entry belongs to a study of cytomegalovirus exposure and HLA in healthy donors. Assay used: immunoSEQ multiplex PCR; TCRdb lists only in-frame clones, some missing. This sample has 200,000 to 250,000 clones; roughly 84% occur once, and the top ten carry roughly 2%. Study conclusions and caveats: Most TCR sequences were uncommon, yet certain public TCRs appeared in many donors. High sensitivity and specificity were reportedly achieved when the classifier diagnosed cytomegalovirus status. The investigators catalogued about 170 TCR beta chains as cytomegalovirus-associated. In vitro assays verified that three CMV-associated chains recognized CMV antigens specifically.

The sample was PBMCs. The chain carries TRBV5-1 and TRBJ2-7; 10 bases map to TRBD1. The TCR sequence derives from a woman between 18 and 30 years old in good health and CMV-seropositive. The chain's CDR3 is CASSLRQGATEQYF. CDR3 DNA sequence: TGCGCCAGCAGCTTGCGACAGGGGGCTACCGAGCAGTACTTC.